This T cell receptor beta chain was sequenced in a study of monozygotic twins with inflammatory bowel disease. The study's findings and limits: Twins with IBD were found to have lower TCRbeta diversity (inverse Simpson) than healthy co-twins.

The quantity of total RNA per TCR library was about 3,700 ng. TCRdb reprocessed the 5' RACE reads and reports one entry per CDR3 protein, with no DNA. In total, the table holds some 200,000 distinct CDR3 sequences. As to this clonotype: Its antigen remains unidentified.

The length of the CDR3 is 15 residues. Germline lookup yields CDR1 SGHRS and CDR2 YFSETQ. The clonotype comes from a human donor with ulcerative colitis or Crohn's disease, or a healthy co-twin of an affected twin (not recorded which). The sample consisted of blood. This rearrangement joins TRBV5-1 to TRBJ2-4. The CDR3 spells CASSLDTTPQNIQYF.